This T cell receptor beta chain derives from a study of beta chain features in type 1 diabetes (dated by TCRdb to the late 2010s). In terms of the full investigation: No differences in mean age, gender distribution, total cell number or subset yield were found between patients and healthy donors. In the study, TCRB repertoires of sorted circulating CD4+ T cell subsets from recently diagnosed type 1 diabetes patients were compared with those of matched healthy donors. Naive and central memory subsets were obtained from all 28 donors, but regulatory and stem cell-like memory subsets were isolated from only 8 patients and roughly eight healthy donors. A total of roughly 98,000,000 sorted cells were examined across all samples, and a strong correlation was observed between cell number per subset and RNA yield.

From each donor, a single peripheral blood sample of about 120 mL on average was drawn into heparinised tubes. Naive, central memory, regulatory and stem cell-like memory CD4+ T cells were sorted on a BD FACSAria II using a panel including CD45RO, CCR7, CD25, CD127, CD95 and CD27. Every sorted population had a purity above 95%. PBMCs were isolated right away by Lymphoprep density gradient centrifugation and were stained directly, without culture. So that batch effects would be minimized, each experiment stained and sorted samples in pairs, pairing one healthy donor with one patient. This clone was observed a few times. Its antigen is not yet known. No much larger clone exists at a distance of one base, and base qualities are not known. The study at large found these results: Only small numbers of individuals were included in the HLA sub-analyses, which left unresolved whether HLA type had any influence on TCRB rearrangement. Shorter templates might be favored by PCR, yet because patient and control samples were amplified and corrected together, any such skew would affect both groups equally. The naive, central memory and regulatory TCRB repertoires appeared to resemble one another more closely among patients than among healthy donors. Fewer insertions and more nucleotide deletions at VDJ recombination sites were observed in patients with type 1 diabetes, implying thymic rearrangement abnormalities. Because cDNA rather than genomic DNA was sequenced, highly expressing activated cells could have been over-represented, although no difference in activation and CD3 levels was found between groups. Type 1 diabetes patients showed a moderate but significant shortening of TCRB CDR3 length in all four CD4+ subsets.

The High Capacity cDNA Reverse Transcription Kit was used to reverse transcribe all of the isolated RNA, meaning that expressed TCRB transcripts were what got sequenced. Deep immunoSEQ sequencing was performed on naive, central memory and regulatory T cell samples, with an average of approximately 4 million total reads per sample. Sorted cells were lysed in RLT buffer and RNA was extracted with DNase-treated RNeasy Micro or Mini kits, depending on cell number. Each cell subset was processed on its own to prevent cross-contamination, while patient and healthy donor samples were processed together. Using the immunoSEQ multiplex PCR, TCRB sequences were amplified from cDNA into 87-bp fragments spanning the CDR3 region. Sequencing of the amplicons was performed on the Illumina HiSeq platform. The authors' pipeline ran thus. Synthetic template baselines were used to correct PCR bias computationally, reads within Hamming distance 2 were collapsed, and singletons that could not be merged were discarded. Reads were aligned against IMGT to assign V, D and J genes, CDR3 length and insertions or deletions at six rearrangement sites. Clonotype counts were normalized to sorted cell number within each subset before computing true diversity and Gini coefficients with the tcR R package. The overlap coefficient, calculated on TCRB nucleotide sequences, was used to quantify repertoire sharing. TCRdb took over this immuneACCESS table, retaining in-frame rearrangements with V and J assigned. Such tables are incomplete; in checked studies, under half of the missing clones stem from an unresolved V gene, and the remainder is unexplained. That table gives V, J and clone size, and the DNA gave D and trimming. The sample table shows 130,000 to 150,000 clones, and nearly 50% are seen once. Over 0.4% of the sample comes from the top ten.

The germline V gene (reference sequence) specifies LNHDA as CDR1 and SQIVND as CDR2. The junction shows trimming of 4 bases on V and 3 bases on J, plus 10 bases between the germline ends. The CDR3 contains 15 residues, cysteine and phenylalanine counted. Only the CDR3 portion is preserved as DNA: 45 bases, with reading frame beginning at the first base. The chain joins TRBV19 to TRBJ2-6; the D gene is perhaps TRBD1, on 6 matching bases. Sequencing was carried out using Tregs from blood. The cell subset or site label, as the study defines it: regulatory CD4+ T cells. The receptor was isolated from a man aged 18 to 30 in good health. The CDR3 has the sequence CASSRGGDGANVLTF. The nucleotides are TGTGCCAGTAGTAGAGGGGGTGATGGGGCCAACGTCCTGACTTTC. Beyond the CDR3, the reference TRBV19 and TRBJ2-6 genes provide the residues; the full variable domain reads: DGGITQSPKYLFRKEGQNVTLSCEQNLNHDAMYWYRQDPGQGLRLIYYSQIVNDFQKGDIAEGYSVSREKKESFPLTVTSAQKNPTAFYLCASSRGGDGANVLTFGAGSRLTVL.